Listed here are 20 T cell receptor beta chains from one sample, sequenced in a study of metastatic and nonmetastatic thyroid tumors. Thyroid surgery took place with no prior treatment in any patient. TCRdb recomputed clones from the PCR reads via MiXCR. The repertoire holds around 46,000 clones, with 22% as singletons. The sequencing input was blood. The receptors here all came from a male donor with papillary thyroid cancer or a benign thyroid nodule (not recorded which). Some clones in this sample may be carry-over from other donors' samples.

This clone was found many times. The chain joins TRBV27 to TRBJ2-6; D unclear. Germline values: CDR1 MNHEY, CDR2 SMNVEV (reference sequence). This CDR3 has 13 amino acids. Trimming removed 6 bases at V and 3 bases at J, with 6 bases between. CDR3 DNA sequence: TGTGCCAGCAGGCTGGGTGGGGCCAACGTCCTGACTTTC. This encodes CASRLGGANVLTF.

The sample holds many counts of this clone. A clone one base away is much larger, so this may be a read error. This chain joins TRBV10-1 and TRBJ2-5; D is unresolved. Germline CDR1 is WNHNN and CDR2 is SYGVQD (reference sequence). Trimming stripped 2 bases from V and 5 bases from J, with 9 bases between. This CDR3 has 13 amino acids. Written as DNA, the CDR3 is TGCGCCAGCAGTGAGCCTTATCTGGAGACCCAGTACTTC. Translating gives CASSEPYLETQYF.

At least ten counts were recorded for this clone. CDR3 region: CAWSVTGGQDTQYF. The CDR3 DNA follows: TGTGCCTGGAGTGTAACAGGGGGCCAAGATACGCAGTATTTT. J is TRBJ2-3 and V is TRBV30; TRBD1 agrees at 9 bases. The CDR3 sequence is 14 residues long. V was clipped by 0 bases and J by 5 bases; unmatched bases: 3. Germline lookup yields CDR1 GTSNPN and CDR2 SVGIG (reference sequence).

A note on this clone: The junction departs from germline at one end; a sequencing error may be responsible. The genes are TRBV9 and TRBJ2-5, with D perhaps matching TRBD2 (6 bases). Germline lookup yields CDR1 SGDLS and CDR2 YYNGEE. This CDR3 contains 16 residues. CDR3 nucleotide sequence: TGTGCCAGCAGCGCCGTATGGGAGGACCACCAAGATACCCAGTACTTC. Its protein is CASSAVWEDHQDTQYF.

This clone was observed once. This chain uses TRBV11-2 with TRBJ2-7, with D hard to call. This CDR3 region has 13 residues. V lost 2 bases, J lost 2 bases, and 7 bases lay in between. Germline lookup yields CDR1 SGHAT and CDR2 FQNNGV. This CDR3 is CASSLRPTYEQYF. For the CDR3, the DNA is TGTGCCAGCAGCTTACGACCGACCTACGAGCAGTACTTC.

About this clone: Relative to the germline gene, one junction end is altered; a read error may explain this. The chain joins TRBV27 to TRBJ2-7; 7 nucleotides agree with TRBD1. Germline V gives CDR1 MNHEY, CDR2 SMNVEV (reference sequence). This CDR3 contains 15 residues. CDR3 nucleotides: TGTGTCAGCACCCCGGCAGGGGGTTATACCTACGAGCAGTACTTC. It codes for CVSTPAGGYTYEQYF.

For the CDR3, the DNA is TGTGCCAGCAGCGTGGGGACCGCTGACTACGAGCAGTACTTC. Translating gives CASSVGTADYEQYF. V and J are TRBV7-2 and TRBJ2-7; D possibly uses TRBD1 or TRBD2 (5 bases each). The CDR3 has 14 residues. V lost 5 bases to trimming and J lost 3 bases, with 14 bases between them. Germline V gene data show CDR1 as SGHTA and CDR2 as FQGNSA.

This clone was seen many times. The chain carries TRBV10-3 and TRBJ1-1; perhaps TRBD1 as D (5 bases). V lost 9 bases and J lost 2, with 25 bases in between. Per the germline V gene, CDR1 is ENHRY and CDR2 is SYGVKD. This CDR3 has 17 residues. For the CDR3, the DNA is TGTGCCATTAGTCCAGGATGGGGCGGCAGAGCAAACACTGAAGCTTTCTTT. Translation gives CAISPGWGGRANTEAFF.

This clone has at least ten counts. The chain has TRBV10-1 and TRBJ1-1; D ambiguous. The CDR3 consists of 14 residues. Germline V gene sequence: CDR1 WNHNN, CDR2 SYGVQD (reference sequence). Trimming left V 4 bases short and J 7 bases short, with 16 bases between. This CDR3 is CASSADTQAREAFF. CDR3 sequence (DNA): TGCGCCAGCAGTGCCGACACTCAGGCCCGTGAAGCTTTCTTT.

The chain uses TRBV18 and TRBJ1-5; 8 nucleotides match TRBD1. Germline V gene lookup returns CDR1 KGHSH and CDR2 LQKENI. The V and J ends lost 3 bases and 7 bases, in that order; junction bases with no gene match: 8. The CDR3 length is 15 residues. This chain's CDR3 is CASSPSAGGVQPQHF. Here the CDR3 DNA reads TGTGCCAGCTCACCCTCCGCAGGGGGCGTCCAGCCCCAGCATTTT.

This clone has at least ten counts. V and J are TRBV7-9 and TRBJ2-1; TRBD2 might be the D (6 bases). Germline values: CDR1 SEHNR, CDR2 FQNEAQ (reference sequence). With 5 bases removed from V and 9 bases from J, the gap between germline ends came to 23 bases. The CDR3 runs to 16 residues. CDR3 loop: CASSPPRREGYGEQFF. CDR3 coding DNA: TGTGCCAGCAGCCCCCCCCGGCGGGAAGGGTATGGTGAGCAGTTCTTC. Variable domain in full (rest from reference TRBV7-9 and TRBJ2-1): DTGVSQNPRHKITKRGQNVTFRCDPISEHNRLYWYRQTLGQGPEFLTYFQNEAQLEKSRLLSDRFSAERPKGSFSTLEIQRTEQGDSAMYLCASSPPRREGYGEQFFGPGTRLTVL.

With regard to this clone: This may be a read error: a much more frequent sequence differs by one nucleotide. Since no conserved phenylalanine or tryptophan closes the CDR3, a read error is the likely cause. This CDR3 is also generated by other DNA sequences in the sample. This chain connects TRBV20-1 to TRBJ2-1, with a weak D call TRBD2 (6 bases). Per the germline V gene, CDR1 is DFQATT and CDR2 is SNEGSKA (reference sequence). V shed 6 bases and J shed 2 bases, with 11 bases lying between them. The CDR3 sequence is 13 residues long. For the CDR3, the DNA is TGCAGTGCGGAGCGGGTGGCCTACAATGAGCAGTTCCTC. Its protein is CSAERVAYNEQFL.

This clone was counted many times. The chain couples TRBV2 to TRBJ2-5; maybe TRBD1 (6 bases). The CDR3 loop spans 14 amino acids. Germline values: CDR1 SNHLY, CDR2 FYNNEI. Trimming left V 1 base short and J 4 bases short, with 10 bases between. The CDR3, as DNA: TGTGCCAGCAGTGAAGAGGGGGTCCGAGAGACCCAGTACTTC. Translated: CASSEEGVRETQYF. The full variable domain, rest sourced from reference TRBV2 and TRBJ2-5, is EPEVTQTPSHQVTQMGQEVILRCVPISNHLYFYWYRQILGQKVEFLVSFYNNEISEKSEIFDDQFSVERPDGSNFTLKIRSTKLEDSAMYFCASSEEGVRETQYFGPGTRLLVL.

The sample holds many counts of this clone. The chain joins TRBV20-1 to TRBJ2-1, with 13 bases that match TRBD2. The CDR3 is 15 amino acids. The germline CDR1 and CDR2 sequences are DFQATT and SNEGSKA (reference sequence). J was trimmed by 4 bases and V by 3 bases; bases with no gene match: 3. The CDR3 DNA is TGCAGTGCTAGGTGGGGACTAGCGGGATACAATGAGCAGTTCTTC. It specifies CSARWGLAGYNEQFF.

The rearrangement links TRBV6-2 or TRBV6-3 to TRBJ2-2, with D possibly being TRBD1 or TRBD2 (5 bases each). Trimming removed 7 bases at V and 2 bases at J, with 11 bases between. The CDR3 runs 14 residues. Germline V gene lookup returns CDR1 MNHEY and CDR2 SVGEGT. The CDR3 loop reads CASTGTGNTGELFF. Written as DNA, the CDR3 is TGTGCCAGCACCGGGACCGGAAACACCGGGGAGCTGTTTTTT.

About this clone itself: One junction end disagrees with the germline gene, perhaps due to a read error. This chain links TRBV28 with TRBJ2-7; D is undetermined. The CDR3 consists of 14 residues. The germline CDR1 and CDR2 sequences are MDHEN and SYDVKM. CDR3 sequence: CAGSPLGGSYEQYF. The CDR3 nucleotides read TGTGCCGGCAGTCCGCTCGGTGGCTCCTACGAGCAGTACTTC.

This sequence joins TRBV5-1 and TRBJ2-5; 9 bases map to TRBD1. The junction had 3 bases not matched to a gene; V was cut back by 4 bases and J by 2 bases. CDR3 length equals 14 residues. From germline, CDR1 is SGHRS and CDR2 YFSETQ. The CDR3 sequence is CASSPGTGQETQYF. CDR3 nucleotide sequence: TGCGCCAGCAGCCCGGGGACAGGGCAAGAGACCCAGTACTTC.

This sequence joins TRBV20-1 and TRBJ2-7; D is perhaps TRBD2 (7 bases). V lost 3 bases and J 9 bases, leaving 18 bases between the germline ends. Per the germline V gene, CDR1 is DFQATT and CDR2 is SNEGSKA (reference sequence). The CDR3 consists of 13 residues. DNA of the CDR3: TGCAGTGCTAGCTCTCACTCCCGGGGGGCGCAGTACTTC. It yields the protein CSASSHSRGAQYF.

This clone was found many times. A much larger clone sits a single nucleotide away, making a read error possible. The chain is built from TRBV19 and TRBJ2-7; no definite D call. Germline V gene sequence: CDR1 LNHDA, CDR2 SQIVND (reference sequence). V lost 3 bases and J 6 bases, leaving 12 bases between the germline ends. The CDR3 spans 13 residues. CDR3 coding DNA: TGTGCCAGTAGTATGTTTATTAACTGCGAGCAGTACTTC. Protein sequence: CASSMFINCEQYF.

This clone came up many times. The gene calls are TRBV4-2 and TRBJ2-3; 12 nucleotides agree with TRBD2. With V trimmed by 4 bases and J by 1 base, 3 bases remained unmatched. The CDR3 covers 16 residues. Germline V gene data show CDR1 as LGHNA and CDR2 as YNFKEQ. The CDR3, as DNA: TGTGCCAGCAGCCCCTCTAGCGGGGGGGGCACAGATACGCAGTATTTT. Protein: CASSPSSGGGTDTQYF.